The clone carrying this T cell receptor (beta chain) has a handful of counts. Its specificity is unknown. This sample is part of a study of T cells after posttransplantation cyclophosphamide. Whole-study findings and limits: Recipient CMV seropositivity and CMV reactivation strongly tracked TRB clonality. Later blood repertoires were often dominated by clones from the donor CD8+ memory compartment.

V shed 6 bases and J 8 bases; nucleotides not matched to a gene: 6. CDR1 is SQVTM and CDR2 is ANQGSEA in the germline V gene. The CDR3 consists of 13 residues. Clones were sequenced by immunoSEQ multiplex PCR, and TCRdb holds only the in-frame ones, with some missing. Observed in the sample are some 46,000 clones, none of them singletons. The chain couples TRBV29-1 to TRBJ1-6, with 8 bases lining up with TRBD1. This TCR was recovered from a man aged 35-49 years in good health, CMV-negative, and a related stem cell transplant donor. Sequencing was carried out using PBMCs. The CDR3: CSVRTGRDSPLHF. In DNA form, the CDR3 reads TGCAGCGTACGGACAGGGAGGGATTCACCCCTCCACTTT.